A selection of T cell receptor beta chains follows, all from one sample in a study of identical twins. TCRdb ran MiXCR on the 5' RACE reads and lists one entry per CDR3 protein. The sample shows more than 650,000 distinct CDR3 sequences, over 5% of them seen only once. The sequencing input was naive T cells sorted from blood. These TCRs come from a man aged 18 to 30 in good health. CDR3s include the opening cysteine and the closing phenylalanine or tryptophan. The D gene is left open where the match is weak. Rows may omit the clone size; those that give it use once, few, many or a size class.

TRBJ1-3,TRBV18,-,-,TGTGCCAGCTCACCTGGTCGAAAAACCATATATTTT,CASSPGRKTIYF
TRBJ2-7,TRBV6-2/TRBV6-3,-,few,TGTGCCAGCACCAACGGGCGGAACTACGAGCAGTACTTC,CASTNGRNYEQYF
TRBJ2-7,TRBV5-6,-,many,TGTGCCAGCAGCTGGAGCTCCTACGAGCAGTACTTC,CASSWSSYEQYF
TRBJ2-1,TRBV14,-,few,TGTGCCAGCAGCCCCGCCGGGGTAGCGCCTTACAATGAGCAGTTCTTC,CASSPAGVAPYNEQFF
TRBJ2-1,TRBV9,TRBD2,many,TGTGCCAGCAGCCCGCCCTCTACTAGCGGAGGGTACAATGAGCAGTTCTTC,CASSPPSTSGGYNEQFF
TRBJ2-1,TRBV12-3/TRBV12-4,-,many,TGTGCCAGCCACTTACCCGGACGCGGGTATGAGCAGTTCTTC,CASHLPGRGYEQFF
TRBJ1-6,TRBV9,TRBD1,-,TGTGCCAGCAGCCCACAAACAGGGGGGCGATCACCCCTCCACTTT,CASSPQTGGRSPLHF
TRBJ2-7,TRBV28,-,few,TGTGCCAGCAGCCCGGGGCGGGTTCCCTACGAGCAGTACTTC,CASSPGRVPYEQYF
TRBJ2-7,TRBV29-1,-,many,TGCAGCGTCCAAGGGACAAGCTACGAGCAGTACTTC,CSVQGTSYEQYF
TRBJ2-3,TRBV7-2,-,few,TGTGCCAGCAGCTTAGTTGGAGGGGTGGGCACAGATACGCAGTATTTT,CASSLVGGVGTDTQYF
TRBJ2-3,TRBV20-1,-,many,TGCAGTGCTAGAGATAGTACCGTTCGCACAGATACGCAGTATTTT,CSARDSTVRTDTQYF
TRBJ1-5,TRBV2,-,-,TGTGCCTCACAATACGCAGGGGCGCGTCAGCCCCAGCATTTT,CASQYAGARQPQHF
TRBJ1-5,TRBV4-1,-,-,TGCGCCAGCAGCCAAGATGACCATCTAATTAGCAATCAGCCCCAGCATTTT,CASSQDDHLISNQPQHF
TRBJ1-5,TRBV4-2,-,many,TGTGCCAGCAGCCACGCAGGGGATCATCAGCCCCAGCATTTT,CASSHAGDHQPQHF
TRBJ2-7,TRBV24-1,-,many,TGTGCCACCAGTGATTTGGGCGGCTACGAGCAGTACTTC,CATSDLGGYEQYF
TRBJ2-7,TRBV18,-,few,TGTGCCAGCTCACTAGGAGGGTTTGATTCGGCCTACGAGCAGTACTTC,CASSLGGFDSAYEQYF
TRBJ2-5,TRBV7-2,TRBD2,many,TGTGCCAGCAGCTTAGCGGGACTAGCGGGAGGGCCGGACCAAGAGACCCAGTACTTC,CASSLAGLAGGPDQETQYF
TRBJ1-1,TRBV6-2/TRBV6-3,-,many,TGTGCCAGCAGTTACCTGACAGGAGAAGCTTTCTTT,CASSYLTGEAFF
TRBJ2-1,TRBV7-2,-,few,TGTGCCAGCAGCACCCCCGGTTTGTCAAATGAGCAGTTCTTC,CASSTPGLSNEQFF
TRBJ2-2,TRBV27,-,many,TGTGCCAGCAGTTTATCGATTTTGACCGGGGAGCTGTTTTTT,CASSLSILTGELFF
TRBJ2-7,TRBV20-1,-,-,TGCAGTGCTAGAGCCCCGGGACTCTTGGAGCAGTACTTC,CSARAPGLLEQYF
TRBJ2-1,TRBV14,-,few,TGTGCCAGCAGCCCCTATGCGACAGGTAATGAGCAGTTCTTC,CASSPYATGNEQFF
TRBJ2-7,TRBV5-1,TRBD1,many,TGCGCCAGCAGCTTCCGAGGACAGGGTCCTTCCTACGAGCAGTACTTC,CASSFRGQGPSYEQYF
TRBJ1-5,TRBV10-3,-,few,TGTGCCATCAGTCCCCAAGGGCAAGGGGGTCAGCCCCAGCATTTT,CAISPQGQGGQPQHF
TRBJ2-5,TRBV6-5,-,few,TGTGCCAGCAGTTGGTCCGAGGCAGAGGAGACCCAGTACTTC,CASSWSEAEETQYF
TRBJ2-1,TRBV6-2/TRBV6-3,-,many,TGTGCCAGCGGCCGACGGGGGCAACCATACAATGAGCAGTTCTTC,CASGRRGQPYNEQFF
TRBJ2-1,TRBV6-2/TRBV6-3,TRBD1,-,TGTGCCAGCAGTTTTCAAGTCCCGGGACAGGGAGGGGATGAGCAGTTCTTC,CASSFQVPGQGGDEQFF
TRBJ1-2,TRBV5-1,-,-,TGCGCCAGCAGCTTTGGCCCGGGGGATGGCTACACCTTC,CASSFGPGDGYTF
TRBJ1-4,TRBV3-1,-,few,TGTGCCAGCAGCCGTCCGGGGAGAAGTGAAAAACTGTTTTTT,CASSRPGRSEKLFF
TRBJ2-2,TRBV10-3,-,many,TGTGCCATCAGTGAGGGGAACACCGGGGAGCTGTTTTTT,CAISEGNTGELFF
TRBJ2-2,TRBV29-1,TRBD1,few,TGCAGCGTTGAACGAGGGGGCGCGAACACCGGGGAGCTGTTTTTT,CSVERGGANTGELFF
TRBJ1-1,TRBV6-5,-,many,TGTGCCAGCAGTCTTGTGGACGGTGAAGCTTTCTTT,CASSLVDGEAFF
TRBJ2-4,TRBV29-1,-,many,TGCAGCGTGCAAAAGACAGGAAACAAAAACATTCAGTACTTC,CSVQKTGNKNIQYF
TRBJ2-1,TRBV12-3/TRBV12-4,TRBD2,few,TGTGCCAGCAATCTTCTACTAGCGGCCGATGAGCAGTTCTTC,CASNLLLAADEQFF
TRBJ2-2,TRBV5-6,TRBD1,few,TGTGCCAGCAGCTTGGAGGGACAGCCGGGCACCGGGGAGCTGTTTTTT,CASSLEGQPGTGELFF
TRBJ2-5,TRBV7-9,-,many,TGTGCCAGCAGCCGCGGTGGGGGAGAGACCCAGTACTTC,CASSRGGGETQYF
TRBJ2-2,TRBV12-5,-,-,TGTGCTAGTGGTTTGGTACGGCAGGGGCTGTTCACCGGGGAGCTGTTTTTT,CASGLVRQGLFTGELFF
TRBJ2-1,TRBV24-1,-,many,TGTGCCACCAGCGACAGGATCCATGAGCAGTTCTTC,CATSDRIHEQFF
TRBJ1-1,TRBV25-1,-,many,TGTGCCAGCTACCATGCGGGGGGGCTGAACACTGAAGCTTTCTTT,CASYHAGGLNTEAFF
TRBJ1-1,TRBV27,-,many,TGTGCCAGCGCTATCGGCAGGAACACTGAAGCTTTCTTT,CASAIGRNTEAFF
TRBJ1-6,TRBV20-1,-,many,TGCAGTACCAACGCCCAGCTTAATTCACCCCTCCACTTT,CSTNAQLNSPLHF
TRBJ2-2,TRBV24-1,TRBD1,many,TGTGCCACCAGTGATTTCGGGACAGGGGACACCGGGGAGCTGTTTTTT,CATSDFGTGDTGELFF
TRBJ2-3,TRBV5-1,-,-,TGCGCCAGCAGCTTGGCCCGGAGAGAGGCAGATACGCAGTATTTT,CASSLARREADTQYF
TRBJ2-1,TRBV2,TRBD2,-,TGTGCCAGCAGAATTGGAGCGGGAGTAGTTAGTGAGCAGTTCTTC,CASRIGAGVVSEQFF
TRBJ2-7,TRBV9,-,few,TGTGCCAGCAGCCCCTCCTCCGGGACAACCTACGAGCAGTACTTC,CASSPSSGTTYEQYF
TRBJ1-5,TRBV7-8,TRBD1,few,TGTGCCAGCAGCTTAGGAGGAGGGGGCGCTTATAGCAATCAGCCCCAGCATTTT,CASSLGGGGAYSNQPQHF
TRBJ2-2,TRBV12-3/TRBV12-4,-,many,TGTGCCAGCAGGCTACAGGGATTCGGGGAGCTGTTTTTT,CASRLQGFGELFF
TRBJ1-2,TRBV3-1,-,few,TGTGCCAGCAGCCCGAGGACGAAAGGCTATGGCTACACCTTC,CASSPRTKGYGYTF
TRBJ1-2,TRBV4-3,TRBD1,few,TGCGCCAGCAGCCAAGGGACAGGGGATGATGGCTACACCTTC,CASSQGTGDDGYTF
TRBJ2-7,TRBV6-2/TRBV6-3,TRBD1,-,TGTGCCAGCCGGGACAGGGGGGACGAGCAGTACTTC,CASRDRGDEQYF
TRBJ2-6,TRBV10-3,-,-,TGTGCCATCAGGGAGTTGTCTGGGGCCAACGTCCTGACTTTC,CAIRELSGANVLTF
TRBJ2-7,TRBV18,-,-,TGTGCCAGCTCCTCCTTAACGGGTGGAGGTGAGCAGTACTTC,CASSSLTGGGEQYF
TRBJ2-1,TRBV15,-,many,TGTGCCACCAGCAGAGACAGGGAGGATGAGCAGTTCTTC,CATSRDREDEQFF